These T cell receptor beta chains were read from a single sample in a study of blood T cell repertoires in COVID-19. Sequencing was performed with immunoSEQ multiplex PCR; in TCRdb, only in-frame clones are kept and a portion is missing. The repertoire consists of under 45,000 clones, with under 80% occurring once and the leading ten covering over 25%. The sequencing input was peripheral blood. These receptors came from a man older than 75 with acute or convalescent COVID-19. CDR3s include the opening cysteine and the closing phenylalanine or tryptophan. Each record gives: J gene, clone size, V gene, D gene, CDR3 protein, CDR3 DNA. A D gene is named only where the DNA matches it firmly. Clone size, where shown, is once, few, many, or a class for clones that have expanded.

TRBJ1-6,NA,TRBV28,TRBD1,CASSFGQGVSSYNSPLHF,TGTGCCAGCAGTTTCGGACAGGGGGTTAGCTCCTATAATTCACCCCTCCACTTT
TRBJ2-7,NA,TRBV13,TRBD1,CASRVTGVNEQYF,TGTGCCAGCCGAGTGACAGGGGTGAACGAGCAGTACTTC
TRBJ2-6,NA,TRBV7-9,NA,CASSPPFLSSGANVLTF,TGTGCCAGCAGCCCCCCCTTTCTGAGCTCTGGGGCCAACGTCCTGACTTTC
TRBJ2-1,NA,TRBV5-1,NA,CASSFGGPDNEQFF,TGCGCCAGCAGCTTCGGGGGGCCAGACAATGAGCAGTTCTTC
TRBJ1-5,NA,TRBV30,NA,CALSSGNTNQPQHF,TGTGCCCTCTCGTCCGGTAATACTAATCAGCCCCAGCATTTT
TRBJ2-5,NA,TRBV18,TRBD2,CASSPGTSGSGQETQYF,TGTGCCAGCTCACCCGGGACTAGCGGGAGTGGGCAAGAGACCCAGTACTTC
TRBJ2-5,NA,TRBV5-1,TRBD1,CASSLRGDREETQYF,TGCGCCAGCAGCTTGAGGGGGGACAGGGAAGAGACCCAGTACTTC
TRBJ1-2,NA,TRBV4-1,TRBD1,CASSQGTVYGYTF,TGCGCCAGCAGCCAGGGGACAGTCTATGGCTACACCTTC
TRBJ1-5,NA,TRBV10-2,NA,CATRPPGQSNQPQHF,TGCGCCACGCGACCTCCTGGACAGAGCAATCAGCCCCAGCATTTT
TRBJ2-1,NA,TRBV18,NA,CASSPRVNEQFF,TGTGCCAGCTCACCCAGGGTCAATGAGCAGTTCTTC
TRBJ1-1,NA,TRBV25-1,TRBD1,CASSESGTDEAFF,TGTGCCAGCAGTGAATCGGGGACAGACGAAGCTTTCTTT
TRBJ1-1,NA,TRBV2,NA,CASSEGWAGAEAFF,TGTGCCAGCAGTGAAGGATGGGCGGGGGCTGAAGCTTTCTTT
TRBJ2-1,many,TRBV11-3,TRBD2,CASSSGLAGYNEQFF,TGTGCCAGCAGCTCGGGACTAGCGGGGTACAATGAGCAGTTCTTC
TRBJ2-1,few,TRBV27,NA,CASSLGRSSYNEQFF,TGTGCCAGCAGTCTGGGGCGAAGCTCCTACAATGAGCAGTTCTTC
TRBJ1-2,NA,TRBV9,NA,CASSDGQSNYGYTF,TGTGCCAGCAGCGACGGACAGTCTAACTATGGCTACACCTTC
TRBJ2-5,NA,TRBV27,TRBD1,CASSKRQGSQETQYF,TGTGCCAGCAGTAAGAGACAGGGAAGCCAAGAGACCCAGTACTTC
TRBJ2-5,NA,TRBV7-2,TRBD2,CASSLTGGQETQYF,TGTGCCAGCAGCTTAACGGGGGGGCAAGAGACCCAGTACTTC
TRBJ2-1,once,TRBV9,TRBD2,CASSRTGLAGGMDEQFF,TGTGCCAGCAGCAGAACAGGACTAGCGGGAGGAATGGATGAGCAGTTCTTC
TRBJ2-2,NA,TRBV5-1,TRBD2,CASTWEGRTGELFF,TGCGCCAGCACCTGGGAGGGACGGACCGGGGAGCTGTTTTTT
TRBJ2-2,NA,TRBV7-2,NA,CASSNGGVNTGELFF,TGTGCCAGCAGCAATGGAGGGGTAAACACCGGGGAGCTGTTTTTT
TRBJ2-2,NA,TRBV19,TRBD1,CASSLGQGNTGELFF,TGTGCCAGTAGTTTGGGACAGGGGAACACCGGGGAGCTGTTTTTT
TRBJ2-1,NA,TRBV28,TRBD1,CASTLRQGSYNEQFF,TGTGCCAGCACTTTGCGACAGGGGTCCTACAATGAGCAGTTCTTC
TRBJ1-2,once,TRBV7-9,NA,CASSPGMGGKVYGYTF,TGTGCCAGCAGCCCAGGAATGGGTGGCAAAGTCTATGGCTACACCTTC
TRBJ2-7,NA,TRBV28,NA,CASSHLGQGKGYEQYF,TGTGCCAGCTCCCACCTGGGGCAGGGTAAAGGGTACGAGCAGTACTTC
TRBJ2-2,few,TRBV9,NA,CASSVSEVNTGELFF,TGTGCCAGCAGCGTGTCAGAAGTGAACACCGGGGAGCTGTTTTTT
TRBJ2-7,NA,TRBV7-8,NA,CASSLLPGAEQYF,TGTGCCAGCAGCTTATTGCCAGGGGCCGAGCAGTACTTC
TRBJ2-1,NA,TRBV16,TRBD2,CASSPSGKYNEQFF,TGTGCCAGCAGCCCTAGCGGGAAATACAATGAGCAGTTCTTC
TRBJ2-5,NA,TRBV11-1,NA,CASSLDSLETQYF,TGTGCCAGCAGCCTGGACAGTTTAGAGACCCAGTACTTC
TRBJ1-2,NA,TRBV4-2,NA,CASSQDFGGPWSYTF,TGTGCCAGCAGCCAAGATTTTGGCGGCCCCTGGAGCTACACCTTC
TRBJ2-1,NA,TRBV20-1,NA,CSAPDNEQFF,TGCAGTGCCCCGGACAATGAGCAGTTCTTC
TRBJ1-1,few,TRBV6-1,NA,CASSDAPPITEAFF,TGTGCCAGCAGTGATGCACCCCCTATCACTGAAGCTTTCTTT
TRBJ2-7,NA,TRBV28,NA,CASNQQVSYEQYF,TGTGCCAGCAACCAGCAGGTATCCTACGAGCAGTACTTC
TRBJ2-3,NA,TRBV2,TRBD2,CAIHPSGGYDTQYF,TGTGCCATCCACCCTAGCGGGGGGTACGATACGCAGTATTTT
TRBJ2-3,once,TRBV13,NA,CASSSADTQYF,TGTGCCAGCAGCTCTGCAGATACGCAGTATTTT
TRBJ2-2,NA,TRBV27,NA,CASSAQGWTGELFF,TGTGCCAGCAGTGCCCAGGGGTGGACCGGGGAGCTGTTTTTT
TRBJ2-7,NA,TRBV5-1,TRBD1,CASSSGTAAYEQYF,TGCGCCAGCAGCTCAGGGACAGCCGCCTACGAGCAGTACTTC
TRBJ2-7,NA,TRBV4-1,NA,CASSQGGAPSSYEQYF,TGCGCCAGCAGCCAAGGAGGAGCGCCAAGCTCCTACGAGCAGTACTTC
TRBJ1-1,NA,TRBV3-1/TRBV3-2,NA,CASSSTDYTEAFF,TGTGCCAGCAGCTCGACGGACTACACTGAAGCTTTCTTT
TRBJ2-3,NA,TRBV11-1,TRBD2,CASSSGLAGHSDTQYF,TGTGCCAGCAGCTCAGGACTAGCGGGGCATTCAGATACGCAGTATTTT
TRBJ2-7,NA,TRBV6-6,TRBD2,CASSPEGRERYEQYF,TGTGCCAGCAGCCCCGAGGGGCGGGAGAGATACGAGCAGTACTTC
TRBJ2-3,NA,TRBV5-1,TRBD2,CASSWTSGQGRNTQYF,TGCGCCAGCAGTTGGACTAGCGGGCAAGGCAGAAATACGCAGTATTTT
TRBJ2-7,once,TRBV10-1,NA,CASSGEKGASFYEQYF,TGCGCCAGCAGTGGGGAGAAAGGAGCCTCCTTCTACGAGCAGTACTTC
TRBJ1-1,NA,TRBV6-5,TRBD1,CASSSGTASNTEAFF,TGTGCCAGCAGTTCTGGGACAGCCAGTAACACTGAAGCTTTCTTT
TRBJ2-7,few,TRBV6-5,NA,CASSYSRKGGEQYF,TGTGCCAGCAGTTACTCCCGAAAGGGAGGCGAGCAGTACTTC
TRBJ2-5,NA,TRBV11-2,NA,CASSLDLVKWETQYF,TGTGCCAGCAGCTTAGATCTAGTTAAGTGGGAGACCCAGTACTTC
TRBJ1-2,NA,TRBV19,TRBD1,CASSPFENRGELYGYTF,TGTGCCAGTAGTCCCTTTGAGAACAGGGGCGAACTTTATGGCTACACCTTC